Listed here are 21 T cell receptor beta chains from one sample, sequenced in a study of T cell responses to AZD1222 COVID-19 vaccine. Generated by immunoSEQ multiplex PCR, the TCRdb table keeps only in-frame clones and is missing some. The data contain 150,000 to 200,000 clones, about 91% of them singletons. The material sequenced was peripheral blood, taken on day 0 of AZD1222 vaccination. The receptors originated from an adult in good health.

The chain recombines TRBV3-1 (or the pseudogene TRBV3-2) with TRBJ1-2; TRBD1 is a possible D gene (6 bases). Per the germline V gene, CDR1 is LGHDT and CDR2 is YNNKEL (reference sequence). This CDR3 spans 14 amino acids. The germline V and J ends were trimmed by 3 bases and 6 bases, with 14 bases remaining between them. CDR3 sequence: CASSQDAGGNGYTF. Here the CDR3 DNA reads TGTGCCAGCAGCCAGGACGCCGGGGGCAATGGCTACACCTTC.

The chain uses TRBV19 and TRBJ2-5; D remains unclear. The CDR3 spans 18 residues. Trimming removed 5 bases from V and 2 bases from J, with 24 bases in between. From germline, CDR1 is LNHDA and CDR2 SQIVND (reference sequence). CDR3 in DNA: TGTGCCAGTAGTCACGGGTGGAAGACGGCGCGCTATCAAGAGACCCAGTACTTC. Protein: CASSHGWKTARYQETQYF. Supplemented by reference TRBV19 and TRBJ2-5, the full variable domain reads DGGITQSPKYLFRKEGQNVTLSCEQNLNHDAMYWYRQDPGQGLRLIYYSQIVNDFQKGDIAEGYSVSREKKESFPLTVTSAQKNPTAFYLCASSHGWKTARYQETQYFGPGTRLLVL.

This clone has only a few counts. CDR3 coding DNA: TGTGCCAGCAGTTCCCCCACCGGGACAAATGGCTACACCTTC. It codes for CASSSPTGTNGYTF. V gene TRBV2 combines with J gene TRBJ1-2, with a possible D match to TRBD1 (6 bases). The CDR3 contains 14 residues. The germline V gene has CDR1 SNHLY and CDR2 FYNNEI. Trimming left V 5 bases short and J 6 bases short, with 16 bases between.

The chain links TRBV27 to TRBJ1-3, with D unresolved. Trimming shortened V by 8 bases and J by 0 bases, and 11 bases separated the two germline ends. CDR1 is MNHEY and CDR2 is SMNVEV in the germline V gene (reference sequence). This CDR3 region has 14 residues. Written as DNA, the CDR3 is TGTGCCAGCCTTCCGCCGTCCTCTGGAAACACCATATATTTT. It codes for CASLPPSSGNTIYF.

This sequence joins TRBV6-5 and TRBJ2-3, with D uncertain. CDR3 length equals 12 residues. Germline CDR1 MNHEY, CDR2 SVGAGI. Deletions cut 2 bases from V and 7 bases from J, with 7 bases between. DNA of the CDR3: TGTGCCAGCAGTTACCCAAGTAATACGCAGTATTTT. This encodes CASSYPSNTQYF.

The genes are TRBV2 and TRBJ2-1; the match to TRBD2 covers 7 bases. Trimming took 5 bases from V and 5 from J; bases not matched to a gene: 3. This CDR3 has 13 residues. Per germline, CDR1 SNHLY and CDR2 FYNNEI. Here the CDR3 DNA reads TGTGCCAGCAGTAGCGGGGTAAACAATGAGCAGTTCTTC. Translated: CASSSGVNNEQFF.

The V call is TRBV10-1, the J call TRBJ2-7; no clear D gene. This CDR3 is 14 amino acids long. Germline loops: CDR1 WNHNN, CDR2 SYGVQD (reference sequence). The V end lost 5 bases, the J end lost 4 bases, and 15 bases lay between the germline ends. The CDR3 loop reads CASSLTPLIYEQYF. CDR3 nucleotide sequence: TGCGCCAGCAGTCTAACGCCCCTAATATACGAGCAGTACTTC.

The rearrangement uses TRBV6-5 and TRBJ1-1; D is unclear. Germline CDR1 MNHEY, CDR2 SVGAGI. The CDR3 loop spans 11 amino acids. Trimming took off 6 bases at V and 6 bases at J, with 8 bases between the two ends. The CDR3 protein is CASSPGSEAFF. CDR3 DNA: TGTGCCAGCAGCCCCGGGTCTGAAGCTTTCTTT.

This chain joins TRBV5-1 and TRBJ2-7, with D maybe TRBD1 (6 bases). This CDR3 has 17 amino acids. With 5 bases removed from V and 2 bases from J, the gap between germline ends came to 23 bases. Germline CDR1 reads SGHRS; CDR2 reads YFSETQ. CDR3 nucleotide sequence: TGCGCCAGCAGGCCTACCCGAAGACAGGCGGTACCCTACGAGCAGTACTTC. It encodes CASRPTRRQAVPYEQYF. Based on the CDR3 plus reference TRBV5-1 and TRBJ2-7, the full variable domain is KAGVTQTPRYLIKTRGQQVTLSCSPISGHRSVSWYQQTPGQGLQFLFEYFSETQRNKGNFPGRFSGRQFSNSRSEMNVSTLELGDSALYLCASRPTRRQAVPYEQYFGPGTRLTVT.

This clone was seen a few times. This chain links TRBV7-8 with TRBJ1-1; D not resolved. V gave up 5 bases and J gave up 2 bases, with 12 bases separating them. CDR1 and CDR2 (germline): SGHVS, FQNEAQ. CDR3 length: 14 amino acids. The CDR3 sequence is CASSRLNLNTEAFF. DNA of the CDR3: TGTGCCAGCAGCCGTCTAAACTTAAACACTGAAGCTTTCTTT.

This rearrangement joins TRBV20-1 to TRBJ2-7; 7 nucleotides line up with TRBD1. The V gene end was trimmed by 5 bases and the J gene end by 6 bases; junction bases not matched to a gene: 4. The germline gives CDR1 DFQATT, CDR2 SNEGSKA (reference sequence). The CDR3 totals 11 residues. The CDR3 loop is CSADRVPEQYF. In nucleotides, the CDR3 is TGCAGTGCTGACAGGGTCCCCGAGCAGTACTTC.

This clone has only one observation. CDR3 sequence (DNA): TGCGCCAGCAGCTTGTTTGGGATTTCCACTGAAGCTTTCTTT. Its translation is CASSLFGISTEAFF. The chain carries TRBV5-1 and TRBJ1-1, with D uncertain. Looked up from germline, CDR1 is SGHRS and CDR2 is YFSETQ. This CDR3 region has 14 residues. Trimming took 1 base from V and 4 from J, leaving 11 bases between them.

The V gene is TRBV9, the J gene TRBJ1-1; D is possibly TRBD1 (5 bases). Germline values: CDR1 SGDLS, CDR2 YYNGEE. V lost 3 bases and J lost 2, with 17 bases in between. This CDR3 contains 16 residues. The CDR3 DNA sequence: TGTGCCAGCAGCGAGGCCCCCGGGACCCTTAACACTGAAGCTTTCTTT. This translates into CASSEAPGTLNTEAFF.

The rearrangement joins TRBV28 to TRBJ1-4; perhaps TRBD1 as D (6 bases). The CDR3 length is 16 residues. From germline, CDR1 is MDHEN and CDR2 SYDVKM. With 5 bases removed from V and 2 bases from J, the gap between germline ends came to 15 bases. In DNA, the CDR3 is TGTGCCAGCAGTCCCCCCACAGGGAGCACTAATGAAAAACTGTTTTTT. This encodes CASSPPTGSTNEKLFF.

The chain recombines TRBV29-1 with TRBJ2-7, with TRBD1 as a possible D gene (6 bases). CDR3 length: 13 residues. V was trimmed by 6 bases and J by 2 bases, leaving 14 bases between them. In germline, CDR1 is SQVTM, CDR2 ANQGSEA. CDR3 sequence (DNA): TGCAGCGTCGCGGTGGGGGCGGCCTACGAGCAGTACTTC. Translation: CSVAVGAAYEQYF.

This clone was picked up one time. CDR3 region: CASSPVGGSYEQYF. For the CDR3, the DNA is TGTGCCAGCAGCCCCGTCGGTGGCTCCTACGAGCAGTACTTC. The V gene is TRBV4-2, the J gene TRBJ2-7; D ambiguous. The CDR3 has 14 amino acids. V shed 4 bases and J shed 0 bases, with 10 bases lying between them. CDR1 and CDR2 from the germline V gene are LGHNA and YNFKEQ.

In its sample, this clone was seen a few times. CDR3 protein: CASSPTGGVGGYTF. CDR3 in DNA: TGTGCCAGCAGTCCGACAGGGGGAGTCGGTGGCTACACCTTC. This chain links TRBV27 with TRBJ1-2, with 9 bases identical to TRBD1. The germline CDR1 and CDR2 sequences are MNHEY and SMNVEV (reference sequence). This CDR3 has 14 residues. V lost 5 bases, J lost 7 bases, and 8 bases stayed unmatched.

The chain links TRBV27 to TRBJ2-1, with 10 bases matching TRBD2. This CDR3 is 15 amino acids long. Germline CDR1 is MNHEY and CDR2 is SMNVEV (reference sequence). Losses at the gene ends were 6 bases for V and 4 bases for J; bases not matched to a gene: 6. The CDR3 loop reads CASSQLAGQYNEQFF. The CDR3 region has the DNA TGTGCCAGCAGCCAACTAGCGGGGCAGTACAATGAGCAGTTCTTC.

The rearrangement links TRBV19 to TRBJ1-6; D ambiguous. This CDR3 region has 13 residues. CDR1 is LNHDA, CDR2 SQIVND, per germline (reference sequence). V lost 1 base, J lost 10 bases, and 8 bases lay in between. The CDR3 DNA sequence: TGTGCCAGTAGTATAGCGGGTGAATCACCCCTCCACTTT. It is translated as CASSIAGESPLHF.

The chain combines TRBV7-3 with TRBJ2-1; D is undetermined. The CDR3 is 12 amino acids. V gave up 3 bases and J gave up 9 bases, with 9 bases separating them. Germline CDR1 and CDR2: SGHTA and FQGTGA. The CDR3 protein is CASSLGRGEQFF. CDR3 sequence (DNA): TGTGCCAGCAGCTTGGGCCGCGGTGAGCAGTTCTTC.

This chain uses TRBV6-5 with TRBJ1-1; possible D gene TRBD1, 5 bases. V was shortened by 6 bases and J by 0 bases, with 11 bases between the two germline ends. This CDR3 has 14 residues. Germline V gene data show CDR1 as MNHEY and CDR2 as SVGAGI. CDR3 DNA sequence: TGTGCCAGCAGCTGGGGGGTGGTGAACACTGAAGCTTTCTTT. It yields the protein CASSWGVVNTEAFF.